The entry that follows covers one TCR beta chain sequence. Its antigen is undetermined. This entry comes from a study of vaccination effects on CD4 cells after COVID-19. Method: immunoSEQ multiplex PCR; TCRdb's copy keeps in-frame clones and lacks some. This table holds around 75,000 clones, about 69% found once. The CDR3 runs to 21 residues. The V segment lost 0 bases and the J segment 5 bases; nucleotides outside the gene matches: 21. Germline V CDR1 and CDR2: SGHNT, YENEEA. Under the ViraFEST assay, PBMC were stimulated with viral peptide pools so that antigen-specific CD4+ T cells expanded. Sequencing was performed afterwards. Following an approximately 9-day culture, CD4+ T cells were purified. Sometime from March through December 2020, the person acquired a SARS-CoV-2 infection that PCR confirmed. Negative control culture was done with an HIV-1 Nef peptide pool.

Specimen: CD4+ T cells from PBMCs cultured with HIV peptides, collected before COVID-19 vaccination. This sample's subset: HIV-1 Nef peptide pool negative control/reference culture. This rearrangement joins TRBV11-3 to TRBJ2-1; 8 bases agree with TRBD2. The receptor comes from a human donor who had a prior SARS-CoV-2 infection. CDR3 nucleotide sequence: TGTGCCAGCAGCTTAGAGGATGGACGGGCTAGCGGGTTCCCGTCCAACAATGAGCAGTTCTTC. This encodes CASSLEDGRASGFPSNNEQFF.